This is a list of T cell receptor beta chains from one sample in a study of shared T cell receptors in the human thymus. Here immunoSEQ multiplex PCR was the method, and the copy in TCRdb shows in-frame clones only, minus some. The table lists hundreds of thousands of clones, around 78% of them singletons, with more than 0.01% in the top ten. This same sample was also taken into another study, of human thymus T cells.

Sequences were obtained from thymocytes. These receptors originate from a boy under three years old with a congenital heart defect. Each CDR3 is given with its conserved first and last residue. The D gene is left open where the match is weak. Some rows mark clone size as missing; the rest say once, few, many or name a class of expanded clone.

V gene: TRBV7-9
clone size: -
D gene: -
J gene: TRBJ1-1
CDR3 length: 15
CDR3 protein: CASSLRRQVATEAFF
CDR3 DNA: TGTGCCAGCAGCTTACGGAGACAGGTGGCCACTGAAGCTTTCTTT

V gene: TRBV4-3
clone size: -
D gene: -
J gene: TRBJ1-1
CDR3 length: 16
CDR3 protein: CASSQEPDSSNTEAFF
CDR3 DNA: TGCGCCAGCAGCCAAGAACCGGACTCTTCGAACACTGAAGCTTTCTTT

V gene: TRBV4-3
clone size: -
D gene: TRBD1
J gene: TRBJ2-3
CDR3 length: 16
CDR3 protein: CASSHEKDRGTDTQYF
CDR3 DNA: TGCGCCAGCAGCCACGAAAAGGACAGGGGCACAGATACGCAGTATTTT

V gene: TRBV7-2
clone size: -
D gene: TRBD1
J gene: TRBJ1-1
CDR3 length: 14
CDR3 protein: CASSPTRQGVEAFF
CDR3 DNA: TGTGCCAGCAGCCCCACCCGACAGGGTGTTGAAGCTTTCTTT

V gene: TRBV5-1
clone size: -
D gene: TRBD2
J gene: TRBJ2-7
CDR3 length: 22
CDR3 protein: CASSQMGAPASGRAYSNYEQYF
CDR3 DNA: TGCGCCAGCAGCCAAATGGGGGCCCCGGCTAGCGGGAGGGCCTATAGTAACTACGAGCAGTACTTC

V gene: TRBV28
clone size: -
D gene: TRBD1
J gene: TRBJ2-5
CDR3 length: 15
CDR3 protein: CASSLKGQQQETQYF
CDR3 DNA: TGTGCCAGCAGTTTAAAGGGACAGCAACAAGAGACCCAGTACTTC

V gene: TRBV11-2
clone size: few
D gene: -
J gene: TRBJ2-2
CDR3 length: 12
CDR3 protein: CASTKRTGELFF
CDR3 DNA: TGTGCCAGCACCAAGAGGACCGGGGAGCTGTTTTTT

V gene: TRBV7-9
clone size: few
D gene: -
J gene: TRBJ2-6
CDR3 length: 15
CDR3 protein: CASSLGATGANVLTF
CDR3 DNA: TGTGCCAGCAGCTTAGGGGCAACTGGGGCCAACGTCCTGACTTTC

V gene: TRBV4-1
clone size: -
D gene: TRBD2
J gene: TRBJ2-5
CDR3 length: 16
CDR3 protein: CASSQVAGGEQETQYF
CDR3 DNA: TGCGCCAGCAGCCAAGTAGCGGGAGGGGAACAAGAGACCCAGTACTTC

V gene: TRBV30
clone size: -
D gene: -
J gene: TRBJ2-2
CDR3 length: 14
CDR3 protein: CAWRQGPNTGELFF
CDR3 DNA: TGTGCCTGGAGACAGGGACCTAACACCGGGGAGCTGTTTTTT

V gene: TRBV5-5
clone size: -
D gene: TRBD1
J gene: TRBJ1-4
CDR3 length: 15
CDR3 protein: CASSLATGDNEKLFF
CDR3 DNA: TGTGCCAGCAGCTTGGCGACAGGGGATAATGAAAAACTGTTTTTT

V gene: TRBV4-3
clone size: -
D gene: TRBD2
J gene: TRBJ2-5
CDR3 length: 14
CDR3 protein: CASSQVGGRETQYF
CDR3 DNA: TGCGCCAGCAGCCAAGTGGGGGGGAGGGAGACCCAGTACTTC

V gene: TRBV5-4
clone size: -
D gene: TRBD2
J gene: TRBJ2-1
CDR3 length: 18
CDR3 protein: CASSLHPPGTTDYNEQFF
CDR3 DNA: TGTGCCAGCAGCTTACACCCCCCCGGGACTACCGACTACAATGAGCAGTTCTTC

V gene: TRBV15
clone size: -
D gene: TRBD1
J gene: TRBJ2-2
CDR3 length: 16
CDR3 protein: CATISGTGGNTGELFF
CDR3 DNA: TGTGCCACCATCTCCGGGACAGGGGGCAACACCGGGGAGCTGTTTTTT

V gene: TRBV18
clone size: -
D gene: -
J gene: TRBJ2-7
CDR3 length: 12
CDR3 protein: CASSPSSYEQYF
CDR3 DNA: TGTGCCAGCTCACCGTCGTCCTACGAGCAGTACTTC

V gene: TRBV30
clone size: -
D gene: -
J gene: TRBJ2-3
CDR3 length: 14
CDR3 protein: CAWELAYSTDTQYF
CDR3 DNA: TGTGCCTGGGAGCTAGCCTATAGCACAGATACGCAGTATTTT

V gene: TRBV2
clone size: -
D gene: TRBD2
J gene: TRBJ2-3
CDR3 length: 18
CDR3 protein: CASTTRTSGRPSTDTQYF
CDR3 DNA: TGTGCCAGCACCACCCGGACTAGCGGGAGGCCGAGCACAGATACGCAGTATTTT

V gene: TRBV28
clone size: -
D gene: -
J gene: TRBJ2-5
CDR3 length: 14
CDR3 protein: CASRTGTTQETQYF
CDR3 DNA: TGTGCCAGTCGTACCGGGACAACTCAAGAGACCCAGTACTTC

V gene: TRBV7-2
clone size: -
D gene: -
J gene: TRBJ2-1
CDR3 length: 11
CDR3 protein: CASSFQGEQFF
CDR3 DNA: TGTGCCAGCAGCTTTCAGGGTGAGCAGTTCTTC

V gene: TRBV4-3
clone size: -
D gene: -
J gene: TRBJ2-2
CDR3 length: 15
CDR3 protein: CASSQEVRATGELFF
CDR3 DNA: TGCGCCAGCAGCCAAGAAGTTAGAGCCACCGGGGAGCTGTTTTTT

V gene: TRBV19
clone size: few
D gene: -
J gene: TRBJ1-5
CDR3 length: 17
CDR3 protein: CASSIRTRENSNQPQHF
CDR3 DNA: TGTGCCAGTAGTATTAGAACGAGGGAAAATAGCAATCAGCCCCAGCATTTT

V gene: TRBV4-1
clone size: -
D gene: TRBD2
J gene: TRBJ2-7
CDR3 length: 14
CDR3 protein: CASSQVGTNYEQYF
CDR3 DNA: TGCGCCAGCAGCCAAGTAGGGACTAACTACGAGCAGTACTTC

V gene: TRBV7-2
clone size: -
D gene: -
J gene: TRBJ2-1
CDR3 length: 16
CDR3 protein: CASSLGREGHYNEQFF
CDR3 DNA: TGTGCCAGCAGCTTAGGCAGGGAGGGACACTACAATGAGCAGTTCTTC